Shown below are 7 T cell receptor beta chains from a single sample sequenced in a study of blood T cell repertoires in COVID-19. Measured with immunoSEQ multiplex PCR; TCRdb has only the in-frame clones, and not every one. The table lists more than 110,000 clones, around nine tenths of them singletons. The sequencing sample was made of peripheral blood. These receptor sequences come from a man over 45 with active or convalescent COVID-19.

The chain combines TRBV28 with TRBJ1-5; TRBD1 agrees at 10 bases. This CDR3 spans 15 amino acids. CDR1 MDHEN and CDR2 SYDVKM come from the germline V gene. V lost 6 bases to trimming and J lost 11 bases; unmatched junction nucleotides: 13. In DNA form, the CDR3 reads TGTGCCAGCAGGCTCCGGGACAGGGGCCGCAGGTCCCAGCATTTT. This encodes CASRLRDRGRRSQHF.

The chain uses TRBV6-4 and TRBJ2-1; TRBD2 matches at 11 bases. V lost 0 bases and J lost 9; bases outside the gene matches: 4. CDR1 and CDR2 (germline): MRHNA, SNTAGT. The length of the CDR3 is 15 residues. The CDR3 is CASSDSSGRASEQFF. CDR3 coding DNA: TGTGCCAGCAGTGACTCTAGCGGGAGGGCCAGTGAGCAGTTCTTC.

The chain is built from TRBV18 and TRBJ2-7; weak D call: TRBD2 (5 bases). Looked up from germline, CDR1 is KGHSH and CDR2 is LQKENI. The CDR3 consists of 14 residues. V gave up 2 bases and J gave up 3 bases, with 11 bases separating them. Here the CDR3 DNA reads TGTGCCAGCTCACCAACGGGGAGTCACTACGAGCAGTACTTC. Translation: CASSPTGSHYEQYF.

The chain's CDR3 is CASMKGRGLGYTF. The CDR3 nucleotides read TGTGCCAGTATGAAGGGTCGGGGTCTCGGCTACACCTTC. The chain has TRBV19 and TRBJ1-2; D gene unclear. CDR3 size: 13 residues. V lost 7 bases, J lost 8 bases, and 17 bases lay in between. The germline V gene has CDR1 LNHDA and CDR2 SQIVND (reference sequence).

The CDR3 nucleotides are TGTGCCAGCAGCGTAGGGACAGGGGAGGGTGAGCAGTTCTTC. This encodes CASSVGTGEGEQFF. J is TRBJ2-1 and V is TRBV9; 9 bases agree with TRBD1. V dropped 0 bases and J dropped 9; count of bases not matched to a gene: 4. Germline CDR1 and CDR2: SGDLS and YYNGEE. The CDR3 runs to 14 residues.

This chain joins TRBV6-6 and TRBJ2-2, with D perhaps TRBD2 (6 bases). With 7 bases removed from V and 0 bases from J, the gap between germline ends came to 18 bases. The germline gives CDR1 MNHNY, CDR2 SVGAGI (reference sequence). The CDR3 length is 17 residues. The CDR3 DNA reads TGTGCCAGCATTCGGGCGGGGCTTTTAACGAACACCGGGGAGCTGTTTTTT. It yields the protein CASIRAGLLTNTGELFF.

The rearrangement uses TRBV4-2 and TRBJ2-4; 7 bases fit TRBD1. There are 17 residues in the CDR3. V lost 0 bases and J lost 3; bases outside the gene matches: 8. Looked up from germline, CDR1 is LGHNA and CDR2 is YNFKEQ. The CDR3 DNA reads TGTGCCAGCAGCCAAGATCCGCGGCCAGGGGGCAAAAACATTCAGTACTTC. Protein product: CASSQDPRPGGKNIQYF.